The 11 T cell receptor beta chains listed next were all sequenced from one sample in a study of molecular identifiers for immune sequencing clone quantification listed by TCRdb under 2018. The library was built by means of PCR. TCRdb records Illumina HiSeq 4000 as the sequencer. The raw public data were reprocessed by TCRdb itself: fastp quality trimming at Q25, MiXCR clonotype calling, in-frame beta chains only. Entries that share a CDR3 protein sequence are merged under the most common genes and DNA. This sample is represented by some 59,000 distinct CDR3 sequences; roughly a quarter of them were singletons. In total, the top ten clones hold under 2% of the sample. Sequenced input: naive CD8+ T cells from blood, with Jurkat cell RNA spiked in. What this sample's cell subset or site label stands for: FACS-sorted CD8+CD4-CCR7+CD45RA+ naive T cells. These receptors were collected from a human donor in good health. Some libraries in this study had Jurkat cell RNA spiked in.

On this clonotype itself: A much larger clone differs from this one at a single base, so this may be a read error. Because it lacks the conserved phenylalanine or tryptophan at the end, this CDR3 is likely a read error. DNA of the CDR3: TGTGCCAGCAGCTTGGAGTACAGATCTAATGAAAAACTGTTTTCT. Encoded protein: CASSLEYRSNEKLFS. This chain connects TRBV5-5 to TRBJ1-4, with D uncertain. V was cut by 0 bases and J by 3 bases, with 9 bases left in between. The CDR3 is made up of 15 amino acids. The germline CDR1 and CDR2 sequences are SGHKS and YYEKEE (reference sequence).

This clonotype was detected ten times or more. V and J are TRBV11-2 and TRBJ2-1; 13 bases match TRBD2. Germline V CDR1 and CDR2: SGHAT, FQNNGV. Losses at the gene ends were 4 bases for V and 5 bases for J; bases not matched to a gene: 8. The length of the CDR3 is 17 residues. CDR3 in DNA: TGTGCCAGCAGCTCAAGGACTAGCGGGAGTTGGAACAATGAGCAGTTCTTC. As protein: CASSSRTSGSWNNEQFF.

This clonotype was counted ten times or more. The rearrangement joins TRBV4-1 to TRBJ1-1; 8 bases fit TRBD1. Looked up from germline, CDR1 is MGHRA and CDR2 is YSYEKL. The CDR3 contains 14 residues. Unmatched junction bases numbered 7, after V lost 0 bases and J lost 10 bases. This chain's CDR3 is CASSQDMTGEGAFF. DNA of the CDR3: TGCGCCAGCAGCCAAGATATGACAGGGGAGGGAGCTTTCTTT.

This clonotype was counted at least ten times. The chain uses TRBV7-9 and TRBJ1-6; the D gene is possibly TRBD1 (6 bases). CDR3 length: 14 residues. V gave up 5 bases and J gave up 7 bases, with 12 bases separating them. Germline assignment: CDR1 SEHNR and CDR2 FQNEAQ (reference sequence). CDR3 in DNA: TGTGCCAGCAGCCCGACAGGCGGGAATTCACCCCTCCACTTT. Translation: CASSPTGGNSPLHF.

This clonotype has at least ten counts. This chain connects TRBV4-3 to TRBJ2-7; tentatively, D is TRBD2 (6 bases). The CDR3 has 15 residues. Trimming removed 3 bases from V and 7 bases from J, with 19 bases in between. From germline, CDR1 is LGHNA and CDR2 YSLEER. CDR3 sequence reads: CASSQAVGGFGEQYF. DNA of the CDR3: TGCGCCAGCAGCCAGGCCGTCGGAGGGTTCGGGGAGCAGTACTTC.

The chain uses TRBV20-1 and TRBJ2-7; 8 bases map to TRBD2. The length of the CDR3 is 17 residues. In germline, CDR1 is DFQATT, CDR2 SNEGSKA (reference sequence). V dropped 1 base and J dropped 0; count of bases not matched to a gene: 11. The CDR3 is CSARADRGAGASYEQYF. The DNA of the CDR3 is TGCAGTGCTAGAGCGGATAGGGGAGCGGGAGCCTCCTACGAGCAGTACTTC.

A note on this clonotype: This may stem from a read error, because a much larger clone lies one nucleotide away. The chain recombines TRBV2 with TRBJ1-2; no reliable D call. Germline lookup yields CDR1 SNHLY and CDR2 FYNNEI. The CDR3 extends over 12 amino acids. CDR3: CASSDAGYGYAF. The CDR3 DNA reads TGTGCCAGCAGTGATGCAGGCTATGGCTACGCCTTC. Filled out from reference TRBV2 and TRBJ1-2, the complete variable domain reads EPEVTQTPSHQVTQMGQEVILRCVPISNHLYFYWYRQILGQKVEFLVSFYNNEISEKSEIFDDQFSVERPDGSNFTLKIRSTKLEDSAMYFCASSDAGYGYAFGSGTRLTVV.

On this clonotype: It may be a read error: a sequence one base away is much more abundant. This chain's CDR3 is CAGSEWGAIGNTEAFF. CDR3 in DNA: TGTGCCGGCAGTGAATGGGGGGCGATAGGGAACACTGAAGCTTTCTTT. The rearrangement uses TRBV6-1 and TRBJ1-1; maybe TRBD1 (6 bases). Per germline, CDR1 MNHNS and CDR2 SASEGT. The CDR3 totals 16 residues.

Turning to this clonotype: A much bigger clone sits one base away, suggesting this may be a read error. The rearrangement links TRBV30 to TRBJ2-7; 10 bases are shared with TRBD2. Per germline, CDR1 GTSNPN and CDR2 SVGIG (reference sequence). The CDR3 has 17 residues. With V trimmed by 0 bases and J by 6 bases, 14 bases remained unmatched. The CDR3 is CAWSVNPVGLAWGEQYF. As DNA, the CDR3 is TGTGCCTGGAGTGTAAACCCTGTGGGACTAGCGTGGGGCGAGCAGTACTTC.

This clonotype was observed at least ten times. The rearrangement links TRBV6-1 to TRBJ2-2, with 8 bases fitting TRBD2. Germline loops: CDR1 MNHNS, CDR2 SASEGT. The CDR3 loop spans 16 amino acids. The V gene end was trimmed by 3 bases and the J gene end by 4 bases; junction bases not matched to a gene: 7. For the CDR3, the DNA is TGTGCCAGCAGTGATTTTAAGCGGGAGAGCACCGGGGAGCTGTTTTTT. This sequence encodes CASSDFKRESTGELFF.

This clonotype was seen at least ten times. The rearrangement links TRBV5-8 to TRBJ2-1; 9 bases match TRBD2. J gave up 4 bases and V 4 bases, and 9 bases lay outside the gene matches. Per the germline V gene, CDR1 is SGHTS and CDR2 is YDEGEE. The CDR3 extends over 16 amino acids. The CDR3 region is CASSPAGLAIYNEQFF. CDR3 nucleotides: TGTGCCAGCAGCCCAGCGGGACTAGCCATTTACAATGAGCAGTTCTTC.